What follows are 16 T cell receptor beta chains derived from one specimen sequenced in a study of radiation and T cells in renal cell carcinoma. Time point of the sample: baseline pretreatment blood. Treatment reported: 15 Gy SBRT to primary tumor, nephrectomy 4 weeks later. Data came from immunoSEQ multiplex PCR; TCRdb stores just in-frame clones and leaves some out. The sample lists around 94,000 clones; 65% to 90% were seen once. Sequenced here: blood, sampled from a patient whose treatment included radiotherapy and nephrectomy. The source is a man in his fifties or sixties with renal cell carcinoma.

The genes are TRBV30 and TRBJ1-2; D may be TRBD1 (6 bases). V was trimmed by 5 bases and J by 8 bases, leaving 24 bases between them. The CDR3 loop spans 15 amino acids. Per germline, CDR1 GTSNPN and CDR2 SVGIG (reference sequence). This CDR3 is CAWVIGGGEGLGYTF. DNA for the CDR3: TGTGCCTGGGTAATCGGGGGGGGCGAAGGTTTGGGCTACACCTTC.

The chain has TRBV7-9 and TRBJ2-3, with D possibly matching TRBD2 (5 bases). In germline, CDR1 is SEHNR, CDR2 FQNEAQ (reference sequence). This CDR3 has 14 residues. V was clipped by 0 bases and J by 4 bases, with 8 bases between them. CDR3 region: CASSLAGEADTQYF. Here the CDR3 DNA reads TGTGCCAGCAGCTTAGCGGGAGAGGCAGATACGCAGTATTTT.

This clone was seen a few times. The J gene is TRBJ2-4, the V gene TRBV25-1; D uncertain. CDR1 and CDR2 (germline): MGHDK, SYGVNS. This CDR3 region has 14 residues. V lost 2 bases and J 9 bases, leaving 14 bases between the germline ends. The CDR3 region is CASSEMMLGSIQYF. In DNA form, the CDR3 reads TGTGCCAGCAGTGAAATGATGTTAGGTTCCATTCAGTACTTC.

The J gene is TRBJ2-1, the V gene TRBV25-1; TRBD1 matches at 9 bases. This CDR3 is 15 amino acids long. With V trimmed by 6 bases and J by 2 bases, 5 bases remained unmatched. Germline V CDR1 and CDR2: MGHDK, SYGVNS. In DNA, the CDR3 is TGTGCCAGCAGAGGGCGGGACAGGGCCTACAATGAGCAGTTCTTC. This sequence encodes CASRGRDRAYNEQFF. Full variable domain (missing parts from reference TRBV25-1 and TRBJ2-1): EADIYQTPRYLVIGTGKKITLECSQTMGHDKMYWYQQDPGMELHLIHYSYGVNSTEKGDLSSESTVSRIRTEHFPLTLESARPSHTSQYLCASRGRDRAYNEQFFGPGTRLTVL.

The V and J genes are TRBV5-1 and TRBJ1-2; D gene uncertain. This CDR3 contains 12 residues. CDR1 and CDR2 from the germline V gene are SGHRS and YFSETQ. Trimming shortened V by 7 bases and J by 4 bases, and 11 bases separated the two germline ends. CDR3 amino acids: CASFEWGYGYTF. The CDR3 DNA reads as TGCGCCAGCTTTGAGTGGGGCTATGGCTACACCTTC.

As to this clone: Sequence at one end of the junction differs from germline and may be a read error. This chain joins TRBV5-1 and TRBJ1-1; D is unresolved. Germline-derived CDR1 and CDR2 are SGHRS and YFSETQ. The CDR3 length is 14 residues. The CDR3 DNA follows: TGCGCCAGCAGCTTGGAAGCGACGGCACAGAAAGCGGTATTT. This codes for CASSLEATAQKAVF.

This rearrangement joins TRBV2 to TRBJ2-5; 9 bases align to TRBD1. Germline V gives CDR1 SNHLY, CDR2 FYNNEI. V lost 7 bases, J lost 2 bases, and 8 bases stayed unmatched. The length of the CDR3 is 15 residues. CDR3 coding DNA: TGTGCCAGCATTAGGGACAGGGAGATACAAGAGACCCAGTACTTC. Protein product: CASIRDREIQETQYF.

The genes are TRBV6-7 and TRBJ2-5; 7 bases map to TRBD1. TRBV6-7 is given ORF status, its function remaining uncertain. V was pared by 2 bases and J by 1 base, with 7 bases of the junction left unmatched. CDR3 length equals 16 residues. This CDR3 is CASSYRGTDFQETQYF. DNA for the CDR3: TGTGCCAGCAGTTACAGGGGGACAGATTTCCAAGAGACCCAGTACTTC.

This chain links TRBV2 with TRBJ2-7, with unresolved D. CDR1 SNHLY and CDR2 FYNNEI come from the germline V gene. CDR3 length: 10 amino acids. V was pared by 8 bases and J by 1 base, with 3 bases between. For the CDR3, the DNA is TGTGCCAGCCAGTCCTACGAGCAGTACTTC. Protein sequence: CASQSYEQYF.

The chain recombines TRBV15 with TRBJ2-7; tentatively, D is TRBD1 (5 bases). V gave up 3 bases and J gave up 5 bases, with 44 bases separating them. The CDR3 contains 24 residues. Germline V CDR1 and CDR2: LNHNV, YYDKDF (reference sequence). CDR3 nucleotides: TGTGCCACCAGCAGCTTCATTCGGGCCAAACAATCTCGGCCAGTGACAGCCGCTGTAGACGAGCAGTACTTC. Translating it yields CATSSFIRAKQSRPVTAAVDEQYF.

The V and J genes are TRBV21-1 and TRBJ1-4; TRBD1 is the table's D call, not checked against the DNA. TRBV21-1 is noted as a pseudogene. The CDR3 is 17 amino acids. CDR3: CASSERSGQGVNEKLFF. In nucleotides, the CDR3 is TGTGCCAGCAGCGAACGATCGGGACAGGGAGTAAATGAAAAACTGTTTTTT.

CDR3 region: CASSQKLQGRAEKLFF. DNA for the CDR3: TGCGCCAGCAGCCAAAAATTACAGGGGCGCGCTGAAAAACTGTTTTTT. The rearrangement joins TRBV4-1 to TRBJ1-4, with 7 bases aligning to TRBD1. CDR3 length: 16 amino acids. CDR1 and CDR2 (germline): MGHRA, YSYEKL. V lost 2 bases, J lost 7 bases, and 10 bases stayed unmatched.

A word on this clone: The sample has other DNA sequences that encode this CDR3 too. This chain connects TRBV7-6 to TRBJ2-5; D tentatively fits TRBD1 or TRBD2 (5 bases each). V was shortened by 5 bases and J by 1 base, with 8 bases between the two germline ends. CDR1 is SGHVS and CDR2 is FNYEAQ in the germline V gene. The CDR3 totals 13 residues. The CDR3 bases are TGTGCCAGCAGCCGGGGACGCCAAGAGACCCAGTACTTC. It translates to CASSRGRQETQYF.

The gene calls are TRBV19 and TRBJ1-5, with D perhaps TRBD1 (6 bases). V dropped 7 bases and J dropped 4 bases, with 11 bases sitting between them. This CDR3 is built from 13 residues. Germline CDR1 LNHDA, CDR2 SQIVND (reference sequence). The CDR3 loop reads CASKDRLNQPQHF. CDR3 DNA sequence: TGTGCCAGTAAGGACAGACTTAATCAGCCCCAGCATTTT.

The CDR3 DNA reads as TGCGCCAGCAGCTTGTTCTCGGCGACCGGGGAGCTGTTTTTT. Its translation: CASSLFSATGELFF. This chain connects TRBV5-1 to TRBJ2-2; the D is unclear. Trimming stripped 1 base from V and 5 bases from J, with 9 bases between. This CDR3 has 14 residues. Looked up from germline, CDR1 is SGHRS and CDR2 is YFSETQ.

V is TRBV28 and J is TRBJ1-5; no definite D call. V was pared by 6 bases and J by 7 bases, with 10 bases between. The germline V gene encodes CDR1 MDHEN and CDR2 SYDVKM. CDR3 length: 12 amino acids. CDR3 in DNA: TGTGCCAGCAGCGAGAATGGACAGCCCCAGCATTTT. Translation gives CASSENGQPQHF.